These 10 T cell receptor beta chains came from one sample sequenced in a study of T cell responses to AZD1222 COVID-19 vaccine (TCRdb year 2021). Explained via the paper, the time point label denotes: about 28 days (+/-7) after the second vaccine dose. Library prep was done by the immunoSEQ multiplex PCR assay. Drawn from immuneACCESS, this table holds only the in-frame rearrangements with V and J called that TCRdb kept. Clones are partly lost; checked studies trace under half to an unresolved V gene and leave the rest unexplained. The sample yields roughly 84,000 clones; around 88% were counted once. The ten top clones hold around a tenth of the sample. The sample in question was peripheral blood, obtained 28 days after the second AZD1222 dose. These receptors were collected from an adult who received the AZD1222 COVID-19 vaccine.

The gene calls are TRBV6-6 and TRBJ1-3, with 9 bases that match TRBD1. V shed 6 bases, J shed 0 bases, and the junction held 3 bases outside the gene matches. The germline gives CDR1 MNHNY, CDR2 SVGAGI (reference sequence). This CDR3 has 15 residues. DNA of the CDR3: TGTGCCAGCAGGGGACAGGGCCCCTCTGGAAACACCATATATTTT. Residues: CASRGQGPSGNTIYF.

In nucleotides, the CDR3 is TGTGCCATCAGTGAGTCGGGACAGGGAGGCCCTGAAGCTTTCTTT. Its translation is CAISESGQGGPEAFF. The V gene is TRBV10-3, the J gene TRBJ1-1, with 9 bases lining up with TRBD1. The CDR3 sequence is 15 residues long. Germline loops: CDR1 ENHRY, CDR2 SYGVKD. Trimming cost V 0 bases and J 6 bases; bases outside gene matches: 5.

The rearrangement links TRBV9 to TRBJ2-3; TRBD2 might be the D (5 bases). Looked up from germline, CDR1 is SGDLS and CDR2 is YYNGEE. V lost 2 bases to trimming and J lost 3 bases, with 7 bases between them. CDR3 length equals 13 residues. Here the CDR3 reads CASSVSGTDTQYF. In nucleotides, the CDR3 is TGTGCCAGCAGCGTGTCGGGGACAGATACGCAGTATTTT.

In DNA form, the CDR3 reads TGTGCCAGCAGCTTATGGGGCCAGGGGGGGGACTATGGCTACACCTTC. Translating it yields CASSLWGQGGDYGYTF. The chain has TRBV7-2 and TRBJ1-2; TRBD1 matches 7 bases. The ends lost 2 bases at V and 3 bases at J; junction bases unmatched: 9. The CDR3 covers 16 residues. Germline V CDR1 and CDR2: SGHTA, FQGNSA.

This clone appeared a few times. This rearrangement joins TRBV24-1 to TRBJ2-7; D uncertain. This CDR3 comprises 14 residues. Germline values: CDR1 KGHDR, CDR2 SFDVKD. V was shortened by 4 bases and J by 6 bases, with 15 bases between the two germline ends. CDR3 coding DNA: TGTGCCACCAGTGACTCGCGGCCACCTTTCGAGCAGTACTTC. Translation gives CATSDSRPPFEQYF.

V and J are TRBV4-3 and TRBJ2-3; D might be TRBD2 (6 bases). Trimming took 0 bases from V and 6 from J, leaving 10 bases between them. This CDR3 comprises 14 residues. Germline V gives CDR1 LGHNA, CDR2 YSLEER. The CDR3 here is CASSQEARGDTQYF. In DNA form, the CDR3 reads TGCGCCAGCAGCCAAGAAGCCCGGGGGGATACGCAGTATTTT.

V is TRBV6-5 and J is TRBJ1-2, with D perhaps TRBD1 (6 bases). The CDR3 spans 14 residues. V dropped 10 bases and J dropped 8 bases, with 23 bases sitting between them. Germline CDR1 and CDR2: MNHEY and SVGAGI. The chain's CDR3 is CATAIGTGGAGYTF. The CDR3, as DNA: TGTGCCACCGCGATCGGGACGGGGGGCGCAGGCTACACCTTC.

The CDR3 is CASTPGGGEKLFF. CDR3 nucleotides: TGTGCCAGCACCCCAGGGGGAGGGGAAAAACTGTTTTTT. The chain couples TRBV28 to TRBJ1-4; 7 bases align to TRBD1. Per the germline V gene, CDR1 is MDHEN and CDR2 is SYDVKM. V gave up 7 bases and J gave up 8 bases; unmatched junction bases: 7. This CDR3 region has 13 residues.

The chain recombines TRBV7-2 with TRBJ2-3; 7 nucleotides align to TRBD1. This CDR3 contains 16 residues. Trimming removed 4 bases from V and 0 bases from J; junction bases left unmatched: 7. Germline V CDR1 and CDR2: SGHTA, FQGNSA. The CDR3 spells CASSSRGGASTDTQYF. For the CDR3, the DNA is TGTGCCAGCAGCTCCCGAGGGGGCGCTAGCACAGATACGCAGTATTTT. Complete variable domain (other parts from reference TRBV7-2 and TRBJ2-3): GAGVSQSPSNKVTEKGKDVELRCDPISGHTALYWYRQSLGQGLEFLIYFQGNSAPDKSGLPSDRFSAERTGGSVSTLTIQRTQQEDSAVYLCASSSRGGASTDTQYFGPGTRLTVL.

This clone was found once. The rearrangement uses TRBV7-9 and TRBJ1-2; the D gene is possibly TRBD1 (5 bases). V shed 6 bases and J shed 4 bases, with 9 bases lying between them. Germline V CDR1 and CDR2: SEHNR, FQNEAQ (reference sequence). The CDR3 is 12 amino acids. For the CDR3, the DNA is TGTGCCAGCAGTGACAGTTTCTATGGCTACACCTTC. Translating it yields CASSDSFYGYTF.